The 4 T cell receptor beta chains below were found in one sample sequenced in a study of T cells expressing NK-cell markers (TCRdb year 2020). The receptor library was made with 5' RACE. TCRdb records Illumina HiSeq 2000 as the sequencer. The reads went through TCRdb reprocessing, and each CDR3 protein sequence gets one entry with no DNA. The record for this sample contains roughly 420,000 distinct CDR3 sequences. The biggest ten clones account for under 7.5% of the sample. Input material: blood T cells: a sorted CD56 or NKG2C T cell subset, CD4+ or CD8+ T cells, or bulk PBMC T cells (not recorded which). These receptors originate from a woman aged 18-69 years in good health.

The V call is TRBV7-2, the J call TRBJ2-5. The CDR3 sequence is 12 residues long. In germline, CDR1 is SGHTA, CDR2 FQGNSA. This CDR3 reads CASSMPQETQYF.

This chain connects TRBV5-1 to TRBJ2-1; there is no DNA to check the TCRdb D call of TRBD2. The germline gives CDR1 SGHRS, CDR2 YFSETQ. The CDR3 consists of 15 residues. This chain's CDR3 is CASSFLAGDLNEQFF.

The chain recombines TRBV12-3 or TRBV12-4 with TRBJ2-1; TCRdb picks TRBD2, but there is no DNA to check that call. The CDR3 runs 16 residues. This chain's CDR3 is CASSFRLAGTHNEQFF.

The V and J genes are TRBV11-1 and TRBJ2-1; TCRdb calls TRBD2, which cannot be checked without DNA. This CDR3 is 17 amino acids long. CDR1 and CDR2 from the germline V gene are SGHAT and FQDESV (reference sequence). The CDR3 sequence is CASSSKLAGVSYNEQFF.